The 15 T cell receptor beta chains below all came from one sample that was sequenced in a study of blood T cell repertoires in COVID-19. Sequencing used immunoSEQ multiplex PCR; TCRdb keeps in-frame clones, though not all of them. This table holds around 300,000 clones, almost 90% found once. Input material: PBMCs or T cells enriched from blood (not recorded which). The receptors stem from a young woman with acute COVID-19.

The CDR3 nucleotides read TGCAGCGTTGAAGAGAAGGTCTATCTAAGGCTAGCGGGAATAGTGTTCCCCACAGATACGCAGTATTTT. Translated, it gives CSVEEKVYLRLAGIVFPTDTQYF. This rearrangement joins TRBV29-1 to TRBJ2-3; 9 positions match TRBD2. CDR3 length: 23 amino acids. The V gene end was trimmed by 0 bases and the J gene end by 2 bases; junction bases not matched to a gene: 27. Germline CDR1 SQVTM, CDR2 ANQGSEA.

The CDR3 reads CASSLATGTVPITGELFF. The DNA of the CDR3 is TGTGCCAGCAGCTTAGCAACCGGGACAGTTCCTATTACCGGGGAGCTGTTTTTT. The chain combines TRBV7-9 with TRBJ2-2, with 7 bases fitting TRBD1. Per germline, CDR1 SEHNR and CDR2 FQNEAQ (reference sequence). The CDR3 is 18 residues long. Losses at the gene ends were 0 bases for V and 5 bases for J; bases not matched to a gene: 12.

The rearrangement joins TRBV5-1 to TRBJ1-2; 10 nucleotides align to TRBD1. Trimming removed 1 base from V and 8 bases from J; junction bases left unmatched: 8. Germline V gene lookup returns CDR1 SGHRS and CDR2 YFSETQ. The CDR3 runs to 15 residues. The CDR3 loop is CASSLSGTGEGGYTF. In DNA, the CDR3 is TGCGCCAGCAGCTTGTCCGGGACAGGGGAAGGCGGCTACACCTTC.

The V and J genes are TRBV9 and TRBJ2-1; D is perhaps TRBD1 (6 bases). V lost 0 bases and J lost 7, with 20 bases in between. CDR1 is SGDLS, CDR2 YYNGEE, per germline. This CDR3 comprises 17 residues. CDR3 nucleotide sequence: TGTGCCAGCAGCGTAGACCCACGACCCCCAGGGGTGAATGAGCAGTTCTTC. Residues: CASSVDPRPPGVNEQFF.

This chain joins TRBV24-1 and TRBJ1-5; D unclear. Germline CDR1 KGHDR, CDR2 SFDVKD. The ends were cut back, 5 bases at V and 0 bases at J, with 7 bases in the middle. CDR3 size: 14 residues. CDR3 residues: CATSGSNSNQPQHF. The CDR3 region has the DNA TGTGCCACCAGTGGTTCAAATAGCAATCAGCCCCAGCATTTT.

The rearrangement joins TRBV28 to TRBJ1-2; unclear D gene. The CDR3 is 18 residues long. Germline values: CDR1 MDHEN, CDR2 SYDVKM. The V end was cut by 4 bases, the J end by 0 bases, with 21 bases between. The CDR3 bases are TGTGCCAGCAGTTCCATTATGGGGAGCCTGTTAGCTAACTATGGCTACACCTTC. Translation: CASSSIMGSLLANYGYTF.

This chain connects TRBV30 to TRBJ2-2, with D perhaps TRBD2 (5 bases). The CDR3 consists of 12 residues. Germline CDR1 and CDR2: GTSNPN and SVGIG (reference sequence). The V gene lost 4 bases and the J gene lost 7 bases, with 10 bases spanning the gap. This CDR3 reads CAWTGLYGELFF. As DNA, the CDR3 is TGTGCCTGGACGGGGTTGTACGGGGAGCTGTTTTTT.

V gene TRBV27 combines with J gene TRBJ2-7, with 7 bases that match TRBD1. Trimming took 6 bases from V and 3 from J; bases not matched to a gene: 11. Germline V gene sequence: CDR1 MNHEY, CDR2 SMNVEV (reference sequence). There are 15 residues in the CDR3. CDR3 loop: CASRASGTAFYEQYF. In DNA, the CDR3 is TGTGCCAGCAGAGCATCCGGGACAGCGTTCTACGAGCAGTACTTC.

The genes are TRBV2 and TRBJ1-3; D perhaps matches TRBD1 (6 bases). Between the trimmed V and J ends, which lost 4 bases and 7 bases, there was a span of 14 bases. This CDR3 has 14 residues. Germline-derived CDR1 and CDR2 are SNHLY and FYNNEI. The CDR3 nucleotides are TGTGCCAGCAGTGGACAGGCTGAGGGGAACACCATATATTTT. Amino acids: CASSGQAEGNTIYF.

The rearrangement links TRBV5-4 to TRBJ2-5; 10 bases match TRBD2. CDR1 is SGHNT, CDR2 YYREEE, per germline (reference sequence). V gave up 5 bases and J gave up 5 bases; unmatched junction bases: 15. This CDR3 comprises 17 residues. CDR3 coding DNA: TGTGCCAGCAGAAGAGGCGGGACTAGCGCCCCCCGGGAGACCCAGTACTTC. Translated, it gives CASRRGGTSAPRETQYF.

The chain combines TRBV7-2 with TRBJ2-1; TRBD2 matches 10 bases. Germline trimming cut 5 bases from V and 7 bases from J; bases unmatched to any gene: 11. The CDR3 is made up of 16 amino acids. CDR1 SGHTA and CDR2 FQGNSA come from the germline V gene. The CDR3 DNA reads TGTGCCAGCAGCCCCAGAGGGGCTAGCGGGAGAAATGAGCAGTTCTTC. Protein product: CASSPRGASGRNEQFF.

The chain uses TRBV5-8 and TRBJ1-2, with a possible D match to TRBD1 (6 bases). V was pared by 4 bases and J by 6 bases, with 10 bases between. Germline loops: CDR1 SGHTS, CDR2 YDEGEE. The CDR3 spans 12 residues. The CDR3: CASSRDRNGYTF. DNA of the CDR3: TGTGCCAGCAGCAGAGACAGGAATGGCTACACCTTC. The variable domain in full, completed from reference TRBV5-8 and TRBJ1-2, reads EAGVTQSPTHLIKTRGQQATLRCSPISGHTSVYWYQQALGLGLQFLLWYDEGEERNRGNFPPRFSGRQFPNYSSELNVNALELEDSALYLCASSRDRNGYTFGSGTRLTVV.

The chain links TRBV18 to TRBJ2-1, with TRBD1 identical over 8 bases. The CDR3 is 15 amino acids. Losses at the gene ends were 6 bases for V and 3 bases for J; bases not matched to a gene: 7. Germline CDR1 is KGHSH and CDR2 is LQKENI. CDR3 in amino acids: CASSPRTGNYNEQFF. In DNA, the CDR3 is TGTGCCAGCTCCCCCCGGACAGGGAACTACAATGAGCAGTTCTTC.

The chain employs TRBV30 and TRBJ1-6, with TRBD1 matching 9 bases. The CDR3 is 12 amino acids. Germline CDR1 is GTSNPN and CDR2 is SVGIG (reference sequence). Losses at the gene ends were 8 bases for V and 5 bases for J; bases not matched to a gene: 1. CDR3 DNA sequence: TGTGCCGGGGACAGGGATAATTCACCCCTCCACTTT. Translated: CAGDRDNSPLHF.

This chain links TRBV11-3 with TRBJ1-2; 8 bases map to TRBD1. The CDR3 is 15 amino acids. V lost 6 bases to trimming and J lost 7 bases; unmatched junction nucleotides: 13. CDR1 and CDR2 (germline): SGHNT, YENEEA. The CDR3 here is CASRPGQGHRGGYTF. The DNA for the CDR3 is TGTGCCAGCAGGCCTGGACAGGGCCATCGTGGTGGCTACACCTTC. The variable domain in full, with the rest retrieved from reference TRBV11-3 and TRBJ1-2, is EAGVVQSPRYKIIEKKQPVAFWCNPISGHNTLYWYLQNLGQGPELLIRYENEEAVDDSQLPKDRFSAERLKGVDSTLKIQPAELGDSAVYLCASRPGQGHRGGYTFGSGTRLTVV.